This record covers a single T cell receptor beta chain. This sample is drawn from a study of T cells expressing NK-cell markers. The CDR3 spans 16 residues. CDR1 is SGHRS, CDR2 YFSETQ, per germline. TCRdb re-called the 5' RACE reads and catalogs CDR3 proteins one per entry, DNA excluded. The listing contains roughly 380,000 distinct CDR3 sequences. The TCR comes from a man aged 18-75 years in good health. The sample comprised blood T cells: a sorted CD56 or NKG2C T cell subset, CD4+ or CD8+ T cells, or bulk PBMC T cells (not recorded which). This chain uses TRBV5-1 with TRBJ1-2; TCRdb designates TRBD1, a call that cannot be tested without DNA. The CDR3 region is CASSSGGQGRVYGYTF.